The 20 T cell receptor beta chains below come from one sample, sequenced in a study of cytomegalovirus exposure and HLA in healthy donors. PCR used 60 Vbeta primers and 13 Jbeta primers. Repertoires were generated with immunoSEQ multiplex PCR, while TCRdb's copy carries only in-frame clones and drops some. The top ten hold around 4.5% of the sample, which has fewer than 150,000 clones, about 80% seen once. The sample comprised PBMCs. The receptor set was obtained from a man in his forties in good health and CMV-seropositive.

The table lists this clone with a few counts. The genes are TRBV9 and TRBJ2-5, with 12 bases that match TRBD2. In germline, CDR1 is SGDLS, CDR2 YYNGEE. This CDR3 is built from 16 residues. The V and J ends lost 4 bases and 5 bases, in that order; junction bases with no gene match: 9. CDR3 DNA sequence: TGTGCCAGCAGCCCCAGGCAGACTAGCGGGAGCGAGACCCAGTACTTC. Amino acid sequence: CASSPRQTSGSETQYF.

The chain is built from TRBV6-5 and TRBJ2-7, with 11 bases matching TRBD2. The CDR3 length is 15 residues. CDR1 is MNHEY and CDR2 is SVGAGI in the germline V gene. The V and J ends lost 0 bases and 3 bases, in that order; junction bases with no gene match: 1. This chain's CDR3 is CASSYSGLAGYEQYF. The CDR3 nucleotides are TGTGCCAGCAGTTACTCTGGACTAGCGGGCTACGAGCAGTACTTC.

This sequence joins TRBV6-1 and TRBJ1-5, with D uncertain. V lost 0 bases and J 6 bases, leaving 6 bases between the germline ends. The CDR3 is 13 amino acids. Germline lookup yields CDR1 MNHNS and CDR2 SASEGT. The chain's CDR3 is CASSEAFGQPQHF. The CDR3 nucleotides are TGTGCCAGCAGTGAAGCGTTCGGTCAGCCCCAGCATTTT.

The chain couples TRBV27 to TRBJ2-1, with D tentatively TRBD1 (6 bases). Trimming removed 5 bases at V and 4 bases at J, with 12 bases between. Germline V lookup: CDR1 MNHEY, CDR2 SMNVEV (reference sequence). The CDR3 totals 14 residues. CDR3 protein: CASSPGHRYNEQFF. For the CDR3, the DNA is TGTGCCAGCAGTCCGGGACATCGGTACAATGAGCAGTTCTTC.

The CDR3 nucleotides read TGTGCCAGCAGCCGATCGGCGGGGGGCATCTACGAGCAGTACTTC. This gives the protein CASSRSAGGIYEQYF. The J gene is TRBJ2-7, the V gene TRBV7-9, with 8 nucleotides matching TRBD2. J was trimmed by 3 bases and V by 5 bases; bases with no gene match: 9. CDR1 and CDR2 (germline): SEHNR, FQNEAQ (reference sequence). This CDR3 is built from 15 residues. Looking up the rest from reference TRBV7-9 and TRBJ2-7 gives the full variable domain: DTGVSQNPRHKITKRGQNVTFRCDPISEHNRLYWYRQTLGQGPEFLTYFQNEAQLEKSRLLSDRFSAERPKGSFSTLEIQRTEQGDSAMYLCASSRSAGGIYEQYFGPGTRLTVT.

The table lists this clone with a few counts. This chain joins TRBV29-1 and TRBJ2-7, with D maybe TRBD2 (6 bases). The CDR3 has 11 residues. V was cut by 4 bases and J by 3 bases, with 7 bases left in between. Per the germline V gene, CDR1 is SQVTM and CDR2 is ANQGSEA. CDR3 amino acids: CSVGGIYEQYF. Written as DNA, the CDR3 is TGCAGCGTTGGCGGGATCTACGAGCAGTACTTC.

The rearrangement links TRBV5-1 to TRBJ2-7; D perhaps matches TRBD1 (6 bases). The CDR3 runs to 13 residues. CDR1 is SGHRS and CDR2 is YFSETQ in the germline V gene. V dropped 3 bases and J dropped 1 base, with 8 bases sitting between them. The CDR3 loop reads CASSSGVSYEQYF. The CDR3, as DNA: TGCGCCAGCAGCTCAGGGGTTTCCTACGAGCAGTACTTC.

In its sample, this clone was seen once. A read error may account for a junction end that differs from germline. The chain uses TRBV7-9 and TRBJ1-6; no reliable D call. Germline values: CDR1 SEHNR, CDR2 FQNEAQ (reference sequence). The CDR3 totals 16 residues. The CDR3, as DNA: TGTTCCAGCAGCTTAGCGGGGAGCTCCTATAATTCACCCCTCCACTTT. Protein product: CSSSLAGSSYNSPLHF.

J is TRBJ2-3 and V is TRBV4-1; 9 bases are shared with TRBD2. The germline V gene has CDR1 MGHRA and CDR2 YSYEKL. V dropped 2 bases and J dropped 0; count of bases not matched to a gene: 3. The CDR3 extends over 16 amino acids. The CDR3 here is CASSQLAGFSTDTQYF. DNA for the CDR3: TGCGCCAGCAGCCAACTAGCGGGGTTTAGCACAGATACGCAGTATTTT.

This clone is medium-sized within its sample. This chain uses TRBV5-6 with TRBJ2-7; TRBD1 matches 7 bases. V dropped 0 bases and J dropped 3; count of bases not matched to a gene: 9. Per germline, CDR1 SGHDT and CDR2 YYEEEE. This CDR3 is 16 amino acids long. CDR3 nucleotide sequence: TGTGCCAGCAGCTTGGAGGGCAGGGGGAACGACTACGAGCAGTACTTC. Translation: CASSLEGRGNDYEQYF.

The chain combines TRBV14 with TRBJ2-1; 10 positions match TRBD2. V trimming: 1 base; J trimming: 0 bases; junction bases outside the gene matches: 3. From germline, CDR1 is SGHDN and CDR2 FVKESK. This CDR3 comprises 17 residues. DNA of the CDR3: TGTGCCAGCAGCCAAGCGAGGACTAGCGGCTCCTACAATGAGCAGTTCTTC. The encoded protein is CASSQARTSGSYNEQFF.

The chain is built from TRBV10-3 and TRBJ1-6; D is undetermined. V was clipped by 3 bases and J by 0 bases, with 9 bases between them. This CDR3 region has 16 residues. Germline CDR1 and CDR2: ENHRY and SYGVKD. The CDR3 region has the DNA TGTGCCATCAGTGATTCGGCTAGCTCCTATAATTCACCCCTCCACTTT. Protein: CAISDSASSYNSPLHF.

This clone was counted between two and nine times. The chain is built from TRBV28 and TRBJ2-3, with D perhaps matching TRBD2 (7 bases). CDR3 length equals 14 residues. V lost 3 bases and J 6 bases, leaving 13 bases between the germline ends. From germline, CDR1 is MDHEN and CDR2 SYDVKM. CDR3: CASSLGGRGDTQYF. CDR3 in DNA: TGTGCCAGCAGTTTGGGGGGGCGCGGGGATACGCAGTATTTT.

This clone was detected once. The chain employs TRBV23-1 and TRBJ1-5; D is undetermined. TRBV23-1 is noted as an ORF with a role that remains uncertain. The CDR3 covers 9 residues. V was pared by 11 bases and J by 8 bases, with 7 bases between. CDR3 bases: TGCGCCGATCGGGAGCCCCAGCATTTT. Amino acid sequence: CADREPQHF.

The rearrangement joins TRBV18 to TRBJ2-4, with 7 bases lining up with TRBD2. The CDR3 runs to 19 residues. Germline CDR1 reads KGHSH; CDR2 reads LQKENI. J lost 2 bases, V lost 3 bases, and 16 bases had no gene match. CDR3 DNA: TGTGCCAGCTCACCGGCGCAAGCTAGCGGTTGGTCCTCCAAAAACATTCAGTACTTC. Protein: CASSPAQASGWSSKNIQYF.

To note about this clone: This CDR3 is also generated by other DNA sequences in the sample. The V gene is TRBV30, the J gene TRBJ2-7; no reliable D call. Germline CDR1 is GTSNPN and CDR2 is SVGIG (reference sequence). Trimming cost V 3 bases and J 1 base, with 4 bases left between them. The CDR3 runs 11 residues. CDR3 region: CAWSSSYEQYF. CDR3 sequence (DNA): TGTGCCTGGAGCTCGTCCTACGAGCAGTACTTC.

The chain carries TRBV6-6 and TRBJ2-1; the match to TRBD1 covers 8 bases. The germline V gene encodes CDR1 MNHNY and CDR2 SVGAGI (reference sequence). V was pared by 5 bases and J by 4 bases, with 4 bases of the junction left unmatched. CDR3 length: 14 residues. CDR3 amino acids: CASSTRDRYNEQFF. CDR3 DNA sequence: TGTGCCAGCAGTACCCGGGACAGGTACAATGAGCAGTTCTTC.

This chain links TRBV25-1 with TRBJ2-2; 11 bases are shared with TRBD2. Germline CDR1 reads MGHDK; CDR2 reads SYGVNS. V was pared by 3 bases and J by 3 bases, with 6 bases of the junction left unmatched. The CDR3 runs to 17 residues. CDR3 DNA sequence: TGTGCCAGCAGTGACCCCGGGACTAGCGGCTACACCGGGGAGCTGTTTTTT. Translated, it gives CASSDPGTSGYTGELFF.

The rearrangement links TRBV12-5 to TRBJ2-5; no clear D. V lost 2 bases and J 5 bases, leaving 9 bases between the germline ends. The CDR3 runs 13 residues. The germline V gene encodes CDR1 LGHNT and CDR2 FRNRAP. CDR3 nucleotide sequence: TGTGCTAGTGGTTTGCGGGTGGAGGAGACCCAGTACTTC. Its protein is CASGLRVEETQYF. Filled out from reference TRBV12-5 and TRBJ2-5, the complete variable domain reads DARVTQTPRHKVTEMGQEVTMRCQPILGHNTVFWYRQTMMQGLELLAYFRNRAPLDDSGMPKDRFSAEMPDATLATLKIQPSEPRDSAVYFCASGLRVEETQYFGPGTRLLVL.

This rearrangement joins TRBV27 to TRBJ1-5, with D hard to call. The CDR3 extends over 15 amino acids. Germline CDR1 and CDR2: MNHEY and SMNVEV (reference sequence). Trimming stripped 1 base from V and 4 bases from J, with 11 bases between. The CDR3 nucleotides read TGTGCCAGCAGTTTATATCCAGGTGGAAATCAGCCCCAGCATTTT. As protein: CASSLYPGGNQPQHF.